Listed here is a single T cell receptor beta chain. Its binding antigen is unknown. No much larger clone exists at a distance of one base, and base qualities are not known. The study was a case-control design nested within a healthcare worker cohort in London, UK, with weekly nasopharyngeal swab PCR tests and blood sampling. Healthcare workers were recruited between 23 and 31 March 2020, during the week of the UK lockdown, and were followed weekly for up to roughly 15 weeks. This sample is drawn from a study of early T cells in non-severe SARS-CoV-2 infection (dated by TCRdb to the early 2020s). Describing the broader study: Because TCR sequencing was done on bulk RNA from unsorted whole blood, the alpha and beta chains could not be paired.

The research as a whole found: VDJdb matching was skewed toward anti-spike CD8 responses and likely underestimated virus-specific expansions by missing private and CD4 specificities.

The library was generated by 5' RACE. The listed sequencing device is NextSeq 500. The TCR library protocol attached unique molecular identifiers to individual cDNA molecules to correct for sequencing error and PCR bias. TCR alpha and beta chains were both sequenced, and the abundances of alpha and beta sequences in each sample were closely correlated with each other. Processing in the source paper ran as follows. Decombinator V4 was used to perform V gene, J gene and CDR3 annotation of TCR sequences. TCRs were defined as expanded if a significant change between any two time points was detected under a Poisson model with p below 0.0001. TCR abundances were normalised to the total number of TCRs sequenced per sample and were expressed as counts per million. VDJdb, accessed 1 November 2021, was searched for CMV, EBV and SARS-CoV-2 annotated TCRs, with TCRs annotated for multiple antigens excluded. TCRdb ran its own pipeline on the public reads, namely fastp trimming at Q25 and MiXCR clone calling, and kept in-frame beta chains. Merged by CDR3 protein, the rows form single entries marked with the most common genes and DNA. TCRdb's processing, not the study's, gives the V and J calls here. The sample table shows about 72,000 distinct CDR3 sequences, and over 9.5% are seen once. About 8.3% of the sample lies in the top ten.

The sequence derives from an adult who was a healthcare worker with PCR-confirmed SARS-CoV-2 infection or an uninfected control (not recorded which). The sample was whole blood, taken at baseline.

The DNA is as follows: TGTGCCAGCAGCCCGCAATCGACCAGCAACGAGCAGTACTTC. This gives the protein CASSPQSTSNEQYF. The sequence joins TRBV7-2 to TRBJ2-7; there is no confident call for the D gene. Looking up the germline V gene yields CDR1 SGHTA and CDR2 FQGNSA. The CDR3 spans 14 residues, from the cysteine through the phenylalanine. The sequence is cut down to CDR3 DNA, 42 bases in frame from base 1. V is cut by 5 bases and J by 5 bases, and the space between the germline ends is 16 bases.